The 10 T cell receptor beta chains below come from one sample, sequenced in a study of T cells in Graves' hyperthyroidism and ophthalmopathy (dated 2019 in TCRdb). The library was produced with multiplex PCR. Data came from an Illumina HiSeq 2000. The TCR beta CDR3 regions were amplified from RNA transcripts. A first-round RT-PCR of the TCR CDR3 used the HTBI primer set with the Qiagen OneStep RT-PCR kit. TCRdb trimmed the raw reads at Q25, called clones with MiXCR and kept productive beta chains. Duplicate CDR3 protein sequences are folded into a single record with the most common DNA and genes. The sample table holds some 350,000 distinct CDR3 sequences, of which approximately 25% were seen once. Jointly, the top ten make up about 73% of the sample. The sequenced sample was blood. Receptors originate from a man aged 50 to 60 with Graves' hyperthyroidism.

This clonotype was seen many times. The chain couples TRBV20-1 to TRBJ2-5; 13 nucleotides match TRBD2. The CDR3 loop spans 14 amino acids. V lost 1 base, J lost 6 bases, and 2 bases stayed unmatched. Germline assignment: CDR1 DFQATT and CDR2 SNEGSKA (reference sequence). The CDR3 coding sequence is TGCAGTGCTAGAGGGACTAGCGGGAGAAAGACCCAGTACTTC. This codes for CSARGTSGRKTQYF.

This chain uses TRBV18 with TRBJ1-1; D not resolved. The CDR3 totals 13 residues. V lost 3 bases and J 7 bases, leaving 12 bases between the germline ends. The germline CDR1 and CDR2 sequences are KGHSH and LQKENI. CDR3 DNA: TGTGCCAGCTCACCCGAGACTGGGTTTGAAGCTTTCTTT. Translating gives CASSPETGFEAFF. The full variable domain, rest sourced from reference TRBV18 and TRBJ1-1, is NAGVMQNPRHLVRRRGQEARLRCSPMKGHSHVYWYRQLPEEGLKFMVYLQKENIIDESGMPKERFSAEFPKEGPSILRIQQVVRGDSAAYFCASSPETGFEAFFGQGTRLTVV.

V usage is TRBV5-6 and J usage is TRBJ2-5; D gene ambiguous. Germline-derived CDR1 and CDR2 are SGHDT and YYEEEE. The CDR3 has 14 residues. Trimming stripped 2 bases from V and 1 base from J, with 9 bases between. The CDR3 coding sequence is TGTGCCAGCAGCTTCGGAGATTCCCAAGAGACCCAGTACTTC. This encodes CASSFGDSQETQYF. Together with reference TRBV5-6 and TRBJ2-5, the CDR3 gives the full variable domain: DAGVTQSPTHLIKTRGQQVTLRCSPKSGHDTVSWYQQALGQGPQFIFQYYEEEERQRGNFPDRFSGHQFPNYSSELNVNALLLGDSALYLCASSFGDSQETQYFGPGTRLLVL.

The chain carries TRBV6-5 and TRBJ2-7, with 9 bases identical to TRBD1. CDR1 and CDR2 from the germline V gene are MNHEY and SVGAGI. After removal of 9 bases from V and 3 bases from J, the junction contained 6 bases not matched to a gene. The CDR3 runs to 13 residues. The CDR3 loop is CASPGQGLYEQYF. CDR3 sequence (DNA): TGTGCCAGTCCGGGACAGGGACTCTACGAGCAGTACTTC.

This CDR3 reads CASSPPGAGDYEQYF. CDR3 coding DNA: TGTGCCAGCTCACCACCAGGGGCTGGGGACTACGAGCAGTACTTC. The genes are TRBV18 and TRBJ2-7; perhaps TRBD1 as D (5 bases). This CDR3 region has 15 residues. Trimming removed 0 bases at V and 3 bases at J, with 12 bases between. In germline, CDR1 is KGHSH, CDR2 LQKENI.

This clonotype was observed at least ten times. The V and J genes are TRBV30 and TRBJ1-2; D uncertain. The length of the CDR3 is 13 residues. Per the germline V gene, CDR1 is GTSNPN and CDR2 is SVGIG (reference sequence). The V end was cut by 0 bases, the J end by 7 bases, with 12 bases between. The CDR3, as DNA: TGTGCCTGGAGTGTGGGTGGTGCTGGTGGCTACACCTTC. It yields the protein CAWSVGGAGGYTF.

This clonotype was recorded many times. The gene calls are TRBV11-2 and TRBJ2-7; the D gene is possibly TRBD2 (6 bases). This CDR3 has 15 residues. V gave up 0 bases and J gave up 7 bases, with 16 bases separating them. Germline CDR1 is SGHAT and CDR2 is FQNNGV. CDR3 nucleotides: TGTGCCAGCAGCTTAGATCATTCTAGGGAGGTGGAGCAGTACTTC. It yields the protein CASSLDHSREVEQYF.

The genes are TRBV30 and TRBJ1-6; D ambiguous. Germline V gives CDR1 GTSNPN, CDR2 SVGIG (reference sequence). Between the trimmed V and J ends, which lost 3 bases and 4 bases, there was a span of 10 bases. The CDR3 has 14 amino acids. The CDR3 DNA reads TGTGCCTGGAGGGCTAGACCGTATAATTCACCCCTCCACTTT. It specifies CAWRARPYNSPLHF.

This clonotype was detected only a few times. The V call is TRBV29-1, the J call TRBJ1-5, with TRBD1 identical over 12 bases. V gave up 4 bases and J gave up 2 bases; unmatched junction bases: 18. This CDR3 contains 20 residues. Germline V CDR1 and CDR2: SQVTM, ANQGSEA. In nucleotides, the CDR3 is TGCAGCGTTGCCCCTCGGGTGCCGGGACAGGGGGCTCCAGGCAATCAGCCCCAGCATTTT. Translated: CSVAPRVPGQGAPGNQPQHF.

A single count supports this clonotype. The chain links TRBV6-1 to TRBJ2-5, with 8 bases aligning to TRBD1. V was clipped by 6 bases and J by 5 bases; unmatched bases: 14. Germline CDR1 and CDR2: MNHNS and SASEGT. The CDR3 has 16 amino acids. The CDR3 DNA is TGTGCCAGCAGACCTGGACAGGGCCGTGGGTGGGAGACCCAGTACTTC. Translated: CASRPGQGRGWETQYF.